These 21 T cell receptor beta chains originate from one sample sequenced in a study of CD8+CD57+ T cells in acquired aplastic anemia. Patients sequenced had flow cytometry evidence of CD8+CD57+ cell expansion. Profiling that covered TCR beta VDJ and CDR3 relied on genomic DNA as its template. TCRdb re-analysed the reads in MiXCR, keeping a single row per CDR3 protein. In the table there are hundreds of thousands of distinct CDR3 sequences, approximately 33% of which are singletons. The source material was sorted CD4+, CD8+, or CD8+CD57+ T cells (not recorded which) from PBMCs. These receptors originate from a human donor with aplastic anemia.

This sequence joins TRBV19 and TRBJ1-5; no clear D gene. Germline V CDR1 and CDR2: LNHDA, SQIVND (reference sequence). The CDR3 is 14 amino acids. V dropped 9 bases and J dropped 1 base, with 13 bases sitting between them. CDR3 coding DNA: TGTGCCAGCAGTTCTATAGGGAGCAATCAGCCCCAGCATTTT. This translates into CASSSIGSNQPQHF. Full variable domain (remainder filled in from reference TRBV19 and TRBJ1-5): DGGITQSPKYLFRKEGQNVTLSCEQNLNHDAMYWYRQDPGQGLRLIYYSQIVNDFQKGDIAEGYSVSREKKESFPLTVTSAQKNPTAFYLCASSSIGSNQPQHFGDGTRLSIL.

This clonotype was picked up a small number of times. The J gene is TRBJ2-1, the V gene TRBV14; maybe TRBD1 (6 bases). V was shortened by 4 bases and J by 6 bases, with 16 bases between the two germline ends. From germline, CDR1 is SGHDN and CDR2 FVKESK. The CDR3 extends over 15 amino acids. As DNA, the CDR3 is TGTGCCAGCAGCCGGAACAGGGCAGTAGCCAATGAGCAGTTCTTC. Translation gives CASSRNRAVANEQFF.

This clonotype came up a few times. The rearrangement links TRBV25-1 to TRBJ2-6; TRBD1 agrees at 8 bases. J gave up 2 bases and V 5 bases, and 5 bases lay outside the gene matches. From germline, CDR1 is MGHDK and CDR2 SYGVNS. The CDR3 extends over 16 amino acids. Written as DNA, the CDR3 is TGTGCCAGCAGTCCGGACAGGGCCCCTGGGGCCAACGTCCTGACTTTC. Translation: CASSPDRAPGANVLTF.

This clonotype was counted a few times. The genes are TRBV7-8 and TRBJ1-1, with 10 positions matching TRBD1. Germline loops: CDR1 SGHVS, CDR2 FQNEAQ. V shed 4 bases, J shed 4 bases, and the junction held 9 bases outside the gene matches. CDR3 length: 16 residues. CDR3 loop: CASSSGTGAGSTEAFF. CDR3 bases: TGTGCCAGCAGCTCCGGGACAGGGGCCGGGAGCACTGAAGCTTTCTTT.

This chain joins TRBV2 and TRBJ2-2; D is unclear. Germline V gene lookup returns CDR1 SNHLY and CDR2 FYNNEI. Trimming cost V 6 bases and J 6 bases, with 14 bases left between them. The CDR3 covers 14 residues. The CDR3 here is CASSHSRRAGELFF. For the CDR3, the DNA is TGTGCCAGCAGCCACAGTAGACGCGCCGGGGAGCTGTTTTTT.

The rearrangement uses TRBV20-1 and TRBJ2-5; D is perhaps TRBD1 or TRBD2 (6 bases each). The CDR3 runs 16 residues. Trimming left V 1 base short and J 3 bases short, with 18 bases between. Germline V gene lookup returns CDR1 DFQATT and CDR2 SNEGSKA (reference sequence). The CDR3 loop is CSARGQVGLTKETQYF. The CDR3, as DNA: TGCAGTGCTAGAGGACAGGTGGGACTTACCAAAGAGACCCAGTACTTC.

In its sample, this clonotype was seen many times. This rearrangement joins TRBV9 to TRBJ1-1; D uncertain. The CDR3 covers 13 residues. V lost 2 bases to trimming and J lost 0 bases, with 5 bases between them. The germline V gene encodes CDR1 SGDLS and CDR2 YYNGEE. The CDR3 region is CASSVSMNTEAFF. The CDR3 DNA reads as TGTGCCAGCAGCGTTTCGATGAACACTGAAGCTTTCTTT.

This sequence joins TRBV29-1 and TRBJ2-7; 10 bases are a match to TRBD1. The J segment lost 3 bases and the V segment lost 2 bases, leaving 7 bases of the junction unmatched. Per germline, CDR1 SQVTM and CDR2 ANQGSEA. CDR3 size: 15 residues. The CDR3 sequence is CSVERDRGADYEQYF. In nucleotides, the CDR3 is TGCAGCGTTGAAAGGGACAGGGGTGCGGACTACGAGCAGTACTTC.

This clonotype was detected many times. The chain has TRBV5-1 and TRBJ1-2; D remains ambiguous. V lost 0 bases and J 7 bases, leaving 13 bases between the germline ends. The length of the CDR3 is 14 residues. Germline loops: CDR1 SGHRS, CDR2 YFSETQ. CDR3 residues: CASSLESGFGGYTF. In DNA, the CDR3 is TGCGCCAGCAGCTTGGAGTCGGGGTTCGGTGGCTACACCTTC.

This clonotype was seen a few times. It is unclear where the CDR3 begins or ends on the DNA, so no DNA is shown, and the CDR3 is as TCRdb lists it. J is TRBJ1-2 and V is TRBV29-1; TRBD1 was called by the table and not checked on the DNA. Inclusive of both ends, the CDR3 amounts to 15 amino acids. Germline V CDR1 and CDR2: SQVTM, ANQGSEA. The CDR3 reads CSVGGEGQLNYGCTF.

There are many counts of this clonotype. The chain employs TRBV3-1 and TRBJ1-6; D remains ambiguous. Germline CDR1 and CDR2: LGHDT and YNNKEL (reference sequence). CDR3 length: 12 residues. V was shortened by 1 base and J by 9 bases, with 4 bases between the two germline ends. The CDR3 loop is CASSQGGSPLHF. The CDR3 DNA reads as TGTGCCAGCAGCCAAGGGGGTTCACCCCTCCACTTT.

V is TRBV29-1 and J is TRBJ1-1; possible D gene TRBD1, 6 bases. V lost 4 bases and J lost 11, with 11 bases in between. The CDR3 length is 10 residues. Per germline, CDR1 SQVTM and CDR2 ANQGSEA. The CDR3: CSVAQGTAFF. The CDR3 DNA sequence: TGCAGCGTTGCTCAGGGGACGGCTTTCTTT. Full variable domain (rest looked up from reference TRBV29-1 and TRBJ1-1): SAVISQKPSRDICQRGTSLTIQCQVDSQVTMMFWYRQQPGQSLTLIATANQGSEATYESGFVIDKFPISRPNLTFSTLTVSNMSPEDSSIYLCSVAQGTAFFGQGTRLTVV.

The gene calls are TRBV6-1 and TRBJ1-6; D ambiguous. There are 14 residues in the CDR3. Germline CDR1 MNHNS, CDR2 SASEGT. Trimming stripped 5 bases from V and 6 bases from J, with 11 bases between. Written as DNA, the CDR3 is TGTGCCAGCAGTCCCCCTCTGAGTAATTCACCCCTCCACTTT. Encoded protein: CASSPPLSNSPLHF.

V is TRBV10-3 and J is TRBJ2-2, with TRBD1 matching over 9 bases. With V trimmed by 10 bases and J by 7 bases, 13 bases remained unmatched. Per germline, CDR1 ENHRY and CDR2 SYGVKD. This CDR3 region has 15 residues. CDR3 nucleotides: TGTGCCAGCAGAAATACAGGGGGCGCGGACGGGGAGCTGTTTTTT. Encoded protein: CASRNTGGADGELFF.

This chain links TRBV20-1 with TRBJ1-5; TRBD1 is a possible D gene (6 bases). CDR3 length: 18 residues. Germline loops: CDR1 DFQATT, CDR2 SNEGSKA (reference sequence). The V gene lost 6 bases and the J gene lost 0 bases, with 24 bases spanning the gap. CDR3 residues: CSAKTTGISRYSNQPQHF. The CDR3 DNA follows: TGCAGTGCCAAGACTACAGGGATTAGTAGGTATAGCAATCAGCCCCAGCATTTT.

The chain joins TRBV11-1 to TRBJ2-7; 11 bases are a match to TRBD2. V gave up 5 bases and J gave up 5 bases; unmatched junction bases: 14. This CDR3 has 17 residues. CDR1 is SGHAT and CDR2 is FQDESV in the germline V gene (reference sequence). The CDR3 region is CASSRSSGRAKGNEQYF. CDR3 DNA: TGTGCCAGCAGCCGCAGTAGCGGGAGGGCAAAAGGGAACGAGCAGTACTTC.

This chain joins TRBV19 and TRBJ2-7, with a weak D call TRBD2 (6 bases). Trimming removed 4 bases at V and 3 bases at J, with 13 bases between. This CDR3 is 14 amino acids long. Looked up from germline, CDR1 is LNHDA and CDR2 is SQIVND (reference sequence). The CDR3 sequence: CASSNAGRIYEQYF. The CDR3 DNA reads as TGTGCCAGTAGTAATGCGGGGCGTATCTACGAGCAGTACTTC.

The chain uses TRBV14 and TRBJ1-2; perhaps TRBD1 as D (5 bases). This CDR3 has 13 amino acids. The V gene lost 4 bases and the J gene lost 4 bases, with 10 bases spanning the gap. Germline V gene lookup returns CDR1 SGHDN and CDR2 FVKESK. The CDR3 loop reads CASSRGRGYGYTF. The CDR3 region has the DNA TGTGCCAGCAGCCGAGGGAGGGGCTATGGCTACACCTTC.

This clonotype has just a few counts. Mismatch with germline at one junction end may stem from a read error. The CDR3: CASSLGWNTETFF. Written as DNA, the CDR3 is TGCGCCAGCAGCTTGGGGTGGAACACTGAAACTTTCTTT. The genes are TRBV5-1 and TRBJ1-1, with D unresolved. CDR1 and CDR2 (germline): SGHRS, YFSETQ. The CDR3 runs to 13 residues.

Concerning this clonotype: The junction does not match germline at one end; this may be a read error. V usage is TRBV9 and J usage is TRBJ2-2; D remains ambiguous. The CDR3 is 13 residues long. The germline gives CDR1 SGDLS, CDR2 YYNGEE. DNA of the CDR3: TGTGCCAGCAGCGACCGACCCACCCGGGAGCTGTTTTTT. Translation: CASSDRPTRELFF.

Regarding this clonotype: At one end, the junction sequence differs from germline, possibly due to a read error. V gene TRBV20-1 combines with J gene TRBJ1-1; D is perhaps TRBD1 (5 bases). The germline V gene has CDR1 DFQATT and CDR2 SNEGSKA (reference sequence). The CDR3 has 13 residues. DNA of the CDR3: TGCAGTACTAGGCGGGACGGAGGGACTGAAGCTTTCTTT. It codes for CSTRRDGGTEAFF.